This T cell receptor beta chain emerged from a study of quantifying T cell responses using KT2 cells. At the level of the study: cDNA was made from DNase-treated RNA using alpha and beta constant primers.

Known numbers of the T cell clone KT2 were added to PBMC. The germline CDR1 and CDR2 sequences are SGHAT and FQNNGV. The germline V and J ends were trimmed by 2 bases and 2 bases, with 2 bases remaining between them. The CDR3 is made up of 12 amino acids. A single-stranded UMI oligo with SP2 sequence was ligated to cDNA 3' ends. The first PCR ran around 4 cycles with an equimolar RC1.1 and RC1.2 beta primer mix. TCR alpha and beta chains were handled separately starting at the second PCR. TCRdb itself ran the UMI-ligation and nested PCR reads through MiXCR, one entry per CDR3 protein. Of approximately 46,000 distinct CDR3 sequences listed, 11% are singletons. In this sample, this clonotype turned up many times.

Sequenced: PBMCs spiked with cells of the T cell clone KT2. The V gene is TRBV11-2, the J gene TRBJ2-3; no definite D call. The TCR originated in a human donor. The CDR3 region is CASSLHTDTQYF. The CDR3 nucleotides read TGTGCCAGCAGCTTACACACAGATACGCAGTATTTT.